This TCR beta chain originates from a study of early T cells in non-severe SARS-CoV-2 infection. In this sample, this clonotype turned up a few times. In the library, individual cDNA molecules carried attached unique molecular identifiers. TCRdb redid the calling of the 5' RACE reads with MiXCR, one entry per CDR3 protein. Among tens of thousands of distinct CDR3 sequences listed, about 4.3% were seen once. V gave up 6 bases and J gave up 2 bases, with 9 bases separating them. CDR3 size: 13 residues. Germline CDR1 SEHNR, CDR2 FQNEAQ (reference sequence). This TCR was recovered from an adult who was a healthcare worker with PCR-confirmed SARS-CoV-2 infection or an uninfected control (not recorded which). The specimen comprised whole blood, sampled at baseline. J is TRBJ2-3 and V is TRBV7-9; D remains unclear. The CDR3 is CASRPDTTDTQYF. As DNA, the CDR3 is TGTGCCAGCAGGCCAGACACCACAGATACGCAGTATTTT.